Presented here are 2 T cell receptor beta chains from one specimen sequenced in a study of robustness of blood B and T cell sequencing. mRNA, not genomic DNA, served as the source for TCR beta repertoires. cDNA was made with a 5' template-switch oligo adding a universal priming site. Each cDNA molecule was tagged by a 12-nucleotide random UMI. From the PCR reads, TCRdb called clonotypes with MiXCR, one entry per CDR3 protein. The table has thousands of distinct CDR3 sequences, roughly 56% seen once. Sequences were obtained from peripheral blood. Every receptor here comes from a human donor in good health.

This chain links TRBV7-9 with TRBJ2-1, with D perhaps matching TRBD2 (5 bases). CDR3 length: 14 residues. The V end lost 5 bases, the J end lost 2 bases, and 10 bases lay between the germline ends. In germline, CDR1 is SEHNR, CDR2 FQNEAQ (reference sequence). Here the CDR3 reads CASSVPGTYNEQFF. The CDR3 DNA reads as TGTGCCAGCAGCGTCCCCGGGACCTACAATGAGCAGTTCTTC.

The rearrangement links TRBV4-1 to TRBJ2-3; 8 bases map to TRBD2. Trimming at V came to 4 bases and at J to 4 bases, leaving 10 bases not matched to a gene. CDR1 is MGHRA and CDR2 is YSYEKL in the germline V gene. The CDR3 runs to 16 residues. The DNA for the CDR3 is TGCGCCAGCAGCCCAGCGGGTCACGGGGGGGCAGATACGCAGTATTTT. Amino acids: CASSPAGHGGADTQYF.